The 6 T cell receptor beta chains given below trace back to one sample, sequenced in a study of STAT5B mutations in CD4+ large granular lymphocyte leukemia. Assay used: immunoSEQ multiplex PCR; TCRdb lists only in-frame clones, some missing. The sample lists fewer than 35,000 clones, roughly 70% occurring once. The sample was CD4+ T cells from blood buffy coats. The receptors come from a human donor in good health.

The genes are TRBV5-5 and TRBJ2-1; TRBD2 matches at 9 bases. Germline V lookup: CDR1 SGHKS, CDR2 YYEKEE (reference sequence). The V gene end was trimmed by 4 bases and the J gene end by 9 bases; junction bases not matched to a gene: 8. The CDR3 spans 14 residues. The DNA for the CDR3 is TGTGCCAGCAGCGTAGCGGGAGCAAAGGGTGAGCAGTTCTTC. Translating it yields CASSVAGAKGEQFF.

V and J are TRBV15 and TRBJ2-5; 11 bases match TRBD2. V lost 1 base, J lost 7 bases, and 14 bases stayed unmatched. The CDR3 is 18 amino acids. Germline V gene sequence: CDR1 LNHNV, CDR2 YYDKDF (reference sequence). CDR3 coding DNA: TGTGCCACCAGCAGAGGTCTCCCGCGAGGGACTAGCGGAGGGACCCAGTACTTC. The encoded protein is CATSRGLPRGTSGGTQYF.

This clone occurred a few times. This chain connects TRBV2 to TRBJ1-1; tentative D call: TRBD1 (6 bases). Germline assignment: CDR1 SNHLY and CDR2 FYNNEI. This CDR3 contains 13 residues. Deletions cut 6 bases from V and 7 bases from J, with 15 bases between. As DNA, the CDR3 is TGTGCCAGCAGAGAAAGGTGGGACAATGAAGCTTTCTTT. Amino acid sequence: CASRERWDNEAFF.

The rearrangement links TRBV2 to TRBJ2-2; 7 bases are a match to TRBD2. The V and J ends lost 6 bases and 5 bases, in that order; junction bases with no gene match: 6. Germline assignment: CDR1 SNHLY and CDR2 FYNNEI. The CDR3 totals 14 residues. The CDR3 coding sequence is TGTGCCAGCAGGGCTAGCGGAGTTACCGGGGAGCTGTTTTTT. This translates into CASRASGVTGELFF.

V and J are TRBV7-2 and TRBJ1-2; D unclear. Germline assignment: CDR1 SGHTA and CDR2 FQGNSA. The V end was cut by 2 bases, the J end by 4 bases, with 5 bases between. CDR3 length: 12 amino acids. CDR3 residues: CASSLRTYGYTF. The CDR3 region has the DNA TGTGCCAGCAGCTTACGGACCTATGGCTACACCTTC.

J is TRBJ2-1 and V is TRBV29-1, with 8 bases matching TRBD1. With 7 bases clipped from V and 3 bases from J, the junction kept 2 bases outside the gene matches. CDR3 length: 12 amino acids. Germline V gene lookup returns CDR1 SQVTM and CDR2 ANQGSEA. CDR3 protein: CSGGQGYNEQFF. The CDR3 bases are TGCAGCGGCGGACAGGGCTACAATGAGCAGTTCTTC.